The T cell receptor (beta chain) described here comes from a study of blood T cells in healthy people across ages. This clonotype turned up a few times. With a J-beta primer mix and a sample-barcoded 5' primer, a second PCR ran roughly 7 to 11 cycles. In TCRdb, the 5' RACE reads were re-called with MiXCR into one record per CDR3 protein. The repertoire consists of roughly 800,000 distinct CDR3 sequences, with roughly 64% occurring once and the leading ten covering about 20%. J was trimmed by 6 bases and V by 6 bases; bases with no gene match: 6. Germline V lookup: CDR1 MNHEY, CDR2 SMNVEV (reference sequence). The CDR3 is 13 residues long.

Source material: blood. This TCR derives from a young man in good health. This chain links TRBV27 with TRBJ1-2; 8 bases agree with TRBD1. CDR3: CASSGQGFNGYTF. CDR3 DNA sequence: TGTGCCAGCAGCGGACAGGGTTTTAATGGCTACACCTTC.